The 25 T cell receptor beta chains in this list originate from one sample, sequenced in a study of T-cell reconstitution after alpha-beta-depleted transplantation in children. The authors prepared the TCRbeta library with unique molecular identifiers. TCRdb recomputed calls from the PCR reads with MiXCR, one row per CDR3 protein. The sample includes about 76,000 distinct CDR3 sequences, about 14% of them seen just once. The source material was PBMCs, mostly from graft donor cells, sampled 180 days after TCRalphabeta/CD19-depleted stem cell transplant. These receptors all come from a male patient aged 2 to 10 who had a stem cell transplant for acute lymphoblastic leukemia, so the T cells may come from the graft donor.

This clonotype has just a few counts. This rearrangement joins TRBV6-2 or TRBV6-3 to TRBJ2-5; 7 bases match TRBD2. Per germline, CDR1 MNHEY and CDR2 SVGEGT. The CDR3 consists of 16 residues. V dropped 2 bases and J dropped 4; count of bases not matched to a gene: 10. The DNA for the CDR3 is TGTGCCAGCAGTTACCAAGGACTAGTCTGGGCAGAGACCCAGTACTTC. It translates to CASSYQGLVWAETQYF.

This clonotype was found many times. The chain has TRBV11-2 and TRBJ2-5; 10 bases fit TRBD2. Per the germline V gene, CDR1 is SGHAT and CDR2 is FQNNGV. The CDR3 extends over 14 amino acids. With 5 bases clipped from V and 5 bases from J, the junction kept 5 bases outside the gene matches. CDR3 loop: CASSLAGVTETQYF. The CDR3 DNA reads as TGTGCCAGCAGCCTAGCGGGAGTCACGGAGACCCAGTACTTC.

As DNA, the CDR3 is TGTGCCAGCAGCGTAGAAAGTAGCGGGGGGGCCTACGAGCAGTACTTC. Its translation: CASSVESSGGAYEQYF. The gene calls are TRBV9 and TRBJ2-7; TRBD2 agrees at 11 bases. The germline CDR1 and CDR2 sequences are SGDLS and YYNGEE. The CDR3 covers 16 residues. V lost 0 bases and J lost 2; bases outside the gene matches: 4.

The J gene is TRBJ2-2, the V gene TRBV7-8; 9 bases agree with TRBD1. The germline CDR1 and CDR2 sequences are SGHVS and FQNEAQ. With 5 bases clipped from V and 3 bases from J, the junction kept 4 bases outside the gene matches. There are 15 residues in the CDR3. The CDR3 sequence is CASSHRDRDTGELFF. The CDR3 DNA reads TGTGCCAGCAGCCACCGGGACAGGGACACCGGGGAGCTGTTTTTT.

The chain links TRBV20-1 to TRBJ1-5; the D gene is possibly TRBD1 (6 bases). The CDR3 loop spans 15 amino acids. The germline gives CDR1 DFQATT, CDR2 SNEGSKA (reference sequence). V lost 1 base to trimming and J lost 1 base, with 11 bases between them. The CDR3 DNA is TGCAGTGCTAGAGGGGGACAACTGAGCAATCAGCCCCAGCATTTT. As protein: CSARGGQLSNQPQHF.

This rearrangement joins TRBV5-8 to TRBJ1-2, with TRBD1 as a possible D gene (5 bases). The CDR3 has 16 residues. Germline CDR1 reads SGHTS; CDR2 reads YDEGEE. Deletions cut 0 bases from V and 4 bases from J, with 16 bases between. The CDR3, as DNA: TGTGCCAGCAGCTTGGGAGACAGAGGTCCAACCTATGGCTACACCTTC. This gives the protein CASSLGDRGPTYGYTF. Full variable domain (outside the CDR3, taken from reference TRBV5-8 and TRBJ1-2): EAGVTQSPTHLIKTRGQQATLRCSPISGHTSVYWYQQALGLGLQFLLWYDEGEERNRGNFPPRFSGRQFPNYSSELNVNALELEDSALYLCASSLGDRGPTYGYTFGSGTRLTVV.

The chain combines TRBV20-1 with TRBJ1-2, with a weak D call TRBD1 (6 bases). V was clipped by 3 bases and J by 3 bases, with 11 bases between them. CDR1 is DFQATT and CDR2 is SNEGSKA in the germline V gene (reference sequence). CDR3 length: 13 amino acids. This CDR3 reads CSARVGGYYGYTF. The CDR3 coding sequence is TGCAGTGCTAGGGTAGGGGGATACTATGGCTACACCTTC.

This clonotype was recorded a few times. The J gene is TRBJ2-1, the V gene TRBV21-1; the D call TRBD2 from the table was never checked on the DNA. TRBV21-1 is marked as a pseudogene. The CDR3 spans 19 residues. In nucleotides, the CDR3 is TGTGCCAGCAGCAAAGAGGTAGCGGGGGTTCTTAGCTCCTACAATGAGCAGTTCTTC. Translation gives CASSKEVAGVLSSYNEQFF.

The chain carries TRBV29-1 and TRBJ1-1; the D is unclear. CDR1 is SQVTM, CDR2 ANQGSEA, per germline. The CDR3 loop spans 15 amino acids. Trimming removed 0 bases at V and 6 bases at J, with 17 bases between. In DNA, the CDR3 is TGCAGCGTTGAAGAAGGGCGGTATCTTAGCCCTGAAGCTTTCTTT. Translation: CSVEEGRYLSPEAFF.

With regard to this clonotype: Possible read error: a much larger clone is one base away. This chain uses TRBV14 with TRBJ2-7; D unresolved. The length of the CDR3 is 15 residues. The V gene lost 4 bases and the J gene lost 3 bases, with 16 bases spanning the gap. Germline values: CDR1 SGHDN, CDR2 FVKESK. The CDR3 reads CASSLLGSLDYEQYF. As DNA, the CDR3 is TGTGCCAGCAGCCTCCTGGGCAGTTTAGACTACGAGCAGTACTTC.

This clonotype was seen more than once but under ten times. This chain joins TRBV20-1 and TRBJ1-5, with D hard to call. Germline V lookup: CDR1 DFQATT, CDR2 SNEGSKA (reference sequence). There are 15 residues in the CDR3. Trimming removed 5 bases from V and 0 bases from J, with 14 bases in between. The CDR3 DNA reads TGCAGTGCTTCGGGCCGGATATATAGCAATCAGCCCCAGCATTTT. It codes for CSASGRIYSNQPQHF.

The chain combines TRBV20-1 with TRBJ1-5; tentatively, D is TRBD1 (6 bases). The V gene lost 2 bases and the J gene lost 7 bases, with 12 bases spanning the gap. The CDR3 is 13 residues long. Germline lookup yields CDR1 DFQATT and CDR2 SNEGSKA (reference sequence). This CDR3 is CSARPSRGQPQHF. DNA of the CDR3: TGCAGTGCTAGACCCTCGAGGGGGCAGCCCCAGCATTTT.

This clonotype was counted ten times or more. V gene TRBV12-3 or TRBV12-4 combines with J gene TRBJ1-6; D uncertain. CDR3 length equals 15 residues. Trimming removed 5 bases at V and 0 bases at J, with 8 bases between. The CDR3 coding sequence is TGTGCCAGCAGTCCCCAAGGCTCCTATAATTCACCCCTCCACTTT. It codes for CASSPQGSYNSPLHF.

V usage is TRBV7-8 and J usage is TRBJ2-7; no reliable D call. Germline assignment: CDR1 SGHVS and CDR2 FQNEAQ. Trimming removed 5 bases from V and 1 base from J, with 18 bases in between. This CDR3 has 16 amino acids. In nucleotides, the CDR3 is TGTGCCAGCAGCCAAAGACCGAGTGCGGCATCCTACGAGCAGTACTTC. Its protein product is CASSQRPSAASYEQYF.

The CDR3 protein is CAAQGRGPKNIQYF. The CDR3 DNA reads as TGTGCCGCTCAGGGGAGGGGGCCAAAAAACATTCAGTACTTC. This chain links TRBV24-1 with TRBJ2-4; the D call may be TRBD1 or TRBD2 (7 bases each). Germline-derived CDR1 and CDR2 are KGHDR and SFDVKD. The CDR3 extends over 14 amino acids. V shed 12 bases and J shed 4 bases, with 18 bases lying between them.

A few counts support this clonotype. The V and J genes are TRBV4-2 and TRBJ1-2; D call uncertain. The length of the CDR3 is 11 residues. Germline V gene data show CDR1 as LGHNA and CDR2 as YNFKEQ. V lost 3 bases, J lost 2 bases, and 1 base lay in between. This chain's CDR3 is CASSQNYGYTF. As DNA, the CDR3 is TGTGCCAGCAGCCAGAACTATGGCTACACCTTC.

This clonotype was seen ten or more times. The chain couples TRBV28 to TRBJ2-7; the D call may be TRBD1 or TRBD2 (6 bases each). This CDR3 comprises 14 residues. Trimming took 2 bases from V and 4 from J, leaving 12 bases between them. Germline V lookup: CDR1 MDHEN, CDR2 SYDVKM. In DNA form, the CDR3 reads TGTGCCAGCAGTTTAGGTGGGGGGCCTTACGAGCAGTACTTC. Its translation is CASSLGGGPYEQYF.

V is TRBV5-1 and J is TRBJ2-3; TRBD2 matches at 9 bases. The CDR3 sequence is 15 residues long. Germline loops: CDR1 SGHRS, CDR2 YFSETQ. V lost 5 bases, J lost 5 bases, and 9 bases stayed unmatched. CDR3: CASSNSGSFGDTQYF. DNA of the CDR3: TGCGCCAGCAGTAATAGCGGGAGCTTTGGAGATACGCAGTATTTT.

This clonotype was observed a few times. The chain uses TRBV28 and TRBJ2-1; no reliable D call. The CDR3 length is 13 residues. Trimming cost V 2 bases and J 9 bases, with 11 bases left between them. The germline V gene has CDR1 MDHEN and CDR2 SYDVKM. The CDR3 spells CASSLGHQGEQFF. CDR3 coding DNA: TGTGCCAGCAGTTTAGGTCACCAAGGTGAGCAGTTCTTC.

This clonotype was found many times. This chain links TRBV20-1 with TRBJ2-4, with TRBD2 matching 11 bases. Germline trimming cut 6 bases from V and 3 bases from J; bases unmatched to any gene: 13. The CDR3 runs to 17 residues. Per the germline V gene, CDR1 is DFQATT and CDR2 is SNEGSKA (reference sequence). CDR3 sequence (DNA): TGCAGTGCCCACGCTAGCGGGGGGCTGTTTGGCAAAAACATTCAGTACTTC. Protein sequence: CSAHASGGLFGKNIQYF.

This clonotype was picked up a small number of times. CDR3 amino acids: CASTSPGGVRGYTF. CDR3 in DNA: TGTGCCAGCACCTCTCCAGGGGGAGTGCGGGGCTACACCTTC. V usage is TRBV7-2 and J usage is TRBJ1-2; 7 bases align to TRBD1. The V segment lost 7 bases and the J segment 8 bases; nucleotides outside the gene matches: 13. The CDR3 totals 14 residues. Germline CDR1 reads SGHTA; CDR2 reads FQGNSA.

The sample holds a few counts of this clonotype. V usage is TRBV28 and J usage is TRBJ1-2; 7 bases map to TRBD1. The CDR3 is 15 amino acids. Per the germline V gene, CDR1 is MDHEN and CDR2 is SYDVKM. The V and J ends lost 3 bases and 7 bases, in that order; junction bases with no gene match: 11. For the CDR3, the DNA is TGTGCCAGCAGTTTCCGGGACAGCGCTAACGGTGGCTACACCTTC. This gives the protein CASSFRDSANGGYTF.

This clonotype was counted a few times. The gene calls are TRBV4-1 and TRBJ1-3; TRBD1 aligns across 8 bases. V shed 0 bases and J 0 bases; nucleotides not matched to a gene: 4. Germline lookup yields CDR1 MGHRA and CDR2 YSYEKL. This CDR3 region has 17 residues. CDR3 DNA sequence: TGCGCCAGCAGCCAAGACCTCGGACAGGGCTCTGGAAACACCATATATTTT. Translation: CASSQDLGQGSGNTIYF.

This clonotype was picked up a small number of times. The J gene is TRBJ2-4, the V gene TRBV7-2; no clear D gene. CDR1 and CDR2 (germline): SGHTA, FQGNSA. V gave up 5 bases and J gave up 6 bases, with 17 bases separating them. CDR3 length: 15 amino acids. CDR3 DNA sequence: TGTGCCAGCAGCCGGACCCCTCTACGCCTAAACATTCAGTACTTC. Amino acid sequence: CASSRTPLRLNIQYF.

This chain joins TRBV7-6 and TRBJ2-1; no firm D call. The CDR3 covers 11 residues. From germline, CDR1 is SGHVS and CDR2 FNYEAQ. Deletions cut 1 base from V and 13 bases from J, with 8 bases between. CDR3 residues: CASSLGDGQFF. In DNA, the CDR3 is TGTGCCAGCAGCTTAGGTGACGGACAGTTCTTC. The variable domain in full, completed from reference TRBV7-6 and TRBJ2-1, reads GAGVSQSPRYKVTKRGQDVALRCDPISGHVSLYWYRQALGQGPEFLTYFNYEAQQDKSGLPNDRFSAERPEGSISTLTIQRTEQRDSAMYRCASSLGDGQFFGPGTRLTVL.